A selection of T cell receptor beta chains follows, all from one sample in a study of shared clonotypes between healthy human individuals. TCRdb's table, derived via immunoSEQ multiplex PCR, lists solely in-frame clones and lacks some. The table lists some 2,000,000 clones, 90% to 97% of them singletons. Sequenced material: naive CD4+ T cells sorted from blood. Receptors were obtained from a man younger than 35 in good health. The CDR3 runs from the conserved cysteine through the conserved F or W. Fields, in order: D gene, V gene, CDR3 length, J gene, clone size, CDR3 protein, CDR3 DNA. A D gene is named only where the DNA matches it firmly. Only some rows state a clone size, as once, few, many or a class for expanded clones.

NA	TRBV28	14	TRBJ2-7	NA	CASSLQQKYYEQYF	TGTGCCAGCAGTTTACAACAGAAATACTACGAGCAGTACTTC
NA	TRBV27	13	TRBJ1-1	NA	CASSYSGQTEAFF	TGTGCCAGCAGTTATTCGGGGCAGACAGAAGCTTTCTTT
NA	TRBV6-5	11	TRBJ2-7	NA	CASTRDHEQYF	TGTGCCAGCACTAGGGACCACGAGCAGTACTTC
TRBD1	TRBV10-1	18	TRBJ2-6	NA	CASSWIGQASSGANVLTF	TGCGCCAGCAGTTGGATAGGACAGGCCAGCTCTGGGGCCAACGTCCTGACTTTC
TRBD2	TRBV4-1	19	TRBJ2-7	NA	CASSLVWRGGLAFSYEQYF	TGCGCCAGCAGCCTCGTTTGGAGGGGGGGACTAGCGTTTTCCTACGAGCAGTACTTC
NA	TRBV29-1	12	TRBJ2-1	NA	CSVAWNYNEQFF	TGCAGCGTTGCGTGGAATTACAATGAGCAGTTCTTC
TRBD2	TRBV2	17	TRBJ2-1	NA	CASSLGLVGVGLDEQFF	TGTGCCAGCAGTCTCGGACTAGTGGGAGTAGGTTTGGATGAGCAGTTCTTC
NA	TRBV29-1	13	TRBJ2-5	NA	CSVAWSSGETQYF	TGCAGCGTTGCATGGTCTAGTGGGGAGACCCAGTACTTC
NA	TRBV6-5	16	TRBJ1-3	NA	CASSYSAGLWTNTIYF	TGTGCCAGCAGTTACTCGGCAGGGTTGTGGACCAACACCATATATTTT
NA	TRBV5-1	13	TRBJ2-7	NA	CASSVAESYEQYF	TGCGCCAGCAGCGTAGCGGAGTCCTACGAGCAGTACTTC
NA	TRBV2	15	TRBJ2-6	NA	CASRTFSSGANVLTF	TGTGCCAGCAGGACCTTCTCCTCTGGGGCCAACGTCCTGACTTTC
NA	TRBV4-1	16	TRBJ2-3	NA	CASRFPGDSGTDTQYF	TGCGCCAGCAGGTTCCCCGGGGATAGCGGCACAGATACGCAGTATTTT
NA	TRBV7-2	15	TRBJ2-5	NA	CASSLAGRREETQYF	TGTGCCAGCAGCTTAGCTGGGAGACGGGAGGAGACCCAGTACTTC
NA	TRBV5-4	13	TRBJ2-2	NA	CASSLDSLGELFF	TGTGCCAGCAGCTTGGATAGCCTCGGGGAGCTGTTTTTT
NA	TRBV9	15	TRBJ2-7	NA	CASSVAPWGSYEQYF	TGTGCCAGCAGCGTAGCCCCGTGGGGATCCTACGAGCAGTACTTC
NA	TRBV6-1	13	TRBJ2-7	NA	CASSVQGLRAYAF	TGTGCCAGCAGTGTCCAGGGTCTACGAGCCTACGCCTTC
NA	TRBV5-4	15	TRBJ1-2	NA	CASSLGRGLLYGYTF	TGTGCCAGCAGCTTGGGTAGGGGCCTATTATATGGCTACACCTTC
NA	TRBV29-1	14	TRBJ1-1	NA	CSVQGGQGRTEAFF	TGCAGCGTCCAAGGTGGCCAGGGGAGGACTGAAGCTTTCTTT
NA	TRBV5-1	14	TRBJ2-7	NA	CASSLDREKYEQYF	TGCGCCAGCAGCTTGGACAGGGAGAAGTACGAGCAGTACTTC
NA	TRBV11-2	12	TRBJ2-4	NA	CASSSGVAIQYF	TGTGCCAGCAGCTCGGGGGTCGCCATTCAGTACTTC
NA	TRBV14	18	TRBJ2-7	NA	CASSPLVQGTDTSYEQYF	TGTGCCAGCAGCCCTCTCGTTCAAGGGACTGATACATCCTACGAGCAGTACTTC
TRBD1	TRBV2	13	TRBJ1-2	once	CASRTGAIYGYTF	TGTGCCAGCCGAACAGGGGCGATCTATGGCTACACCTTC
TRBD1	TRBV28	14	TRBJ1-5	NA	CASRLGQGYQPQHF	TGTGCCAGCAGACTTGGACAGGGGTATCAGCCCCAGCATTTT
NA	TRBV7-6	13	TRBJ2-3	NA	CASSYLGPDTQYF	TGTGCCAGCAGCTATTTAGGGCCAGATACGCAGTATTTT
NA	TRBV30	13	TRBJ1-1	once	CAWGQKMNTEAFF	TGTGCCTGGGGGCAGAAGATGAACACTGAAGCTTTCTTT
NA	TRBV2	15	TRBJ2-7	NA	CASSADRDPTYEQYF	TGTGCCAGCAGTGCCGACCGGGACCCCACCTACGAGCAGTACTTC
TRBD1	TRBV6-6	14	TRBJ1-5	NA	CASSHREDRQPQHF	TGTGCCAGCAGTCACCGGGAGGACAGGCAGCCCCAGCATTTT
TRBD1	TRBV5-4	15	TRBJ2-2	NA	CASSPTGPLEGELFF	TGTGCCAGCAGCCCGACAGGGCCGCTTGAGGGGGAGCTGTTTTTT
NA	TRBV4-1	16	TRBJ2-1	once	CASSPVGSVSNNEQFF	TGCGCCAGCAGCCCCGTTGGGAGCGTGAGCAACAATGAGCAGTTCTTC
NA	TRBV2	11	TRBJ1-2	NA	CASSENLPARF	TGTGCCAGCAGTGAAAATCTCCCTGCTAGATTC
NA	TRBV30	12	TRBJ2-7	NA	CAWKWGSYEQYF	TGTGCCTGGAAGTGGGGTTCCTACGAGCAGTACTTC
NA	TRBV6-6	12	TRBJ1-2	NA	CASTAQGSGYTF	TGTGCCAGCACGGCACAGGGCTCTGGCTACACCTTC
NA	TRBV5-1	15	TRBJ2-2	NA	CASSLERVNTGELFF	TGCGCCAGCAGCTTGGAAAGGGTGAACACCGGGGAGCTGTTTTTT
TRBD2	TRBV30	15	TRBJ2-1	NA	CAWRNSGKANNEQFF	TGTGCCTGGAGGAATAGCGGGAAGGCAAACAATGAGCAGTTCTTC
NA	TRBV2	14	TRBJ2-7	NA	CASSSTRKGYEQYF	TGTGCCAGCAGCTCTACTAGGAAGGGCTACGAGCAGTACTTC
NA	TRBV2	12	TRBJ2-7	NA	CASWAQMYEQYF	TGTGCCAGCTGGGCCCAAATGTACGAGCAGTACTTC
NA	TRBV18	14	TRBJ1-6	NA	CASSPGPRASPLHF	TGTGCCAGCTCACCAGGGCCTAGGGCTTCACCCCTCCACTTT
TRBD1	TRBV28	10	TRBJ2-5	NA	CAAGGETQYF	TGTGCCGCAGGGGGAGAGACCCAGTACTTC
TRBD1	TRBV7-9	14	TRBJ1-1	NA	CASSSQGGNTEAFF	TGTGCCAGCAGCTCCCAGGGGGGGAACACTGAAGCTTTCTTT
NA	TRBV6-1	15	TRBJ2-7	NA	CASSAMPNPTYEQYF	TGTGCCAGCAGTGCCATGCCAAATCCCACCTACGAGCAGTACTTC
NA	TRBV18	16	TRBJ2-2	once	CASSPAAGALTGELFF	TGTGCCAGCTCCCCAGCGGCAGGGGCGCTCACCGGGGAGCTGTTTTTT
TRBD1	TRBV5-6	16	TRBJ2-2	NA	CASSLGETGDTGELFF	TGTGCCAGCAGCTTAGGTGAAACAGGGGACACCGGGGAGCTGTTTTTT
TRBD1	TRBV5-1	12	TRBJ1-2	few	CASSMGQDGYTF	TGCGCCAGCAGCATGGGACAGGATGGCTACACCTTC